This T cell receptor (beta chain) was recovered during a study of blood T cell repertoires in COVID-19. V was pared by 0 bases and J by 0 bases, with 3 bases between. The CDR3 runs 14 residues. Germline assignment: CDR1 SGHRS and CDR2 YFSETQ. How the authors handled the data: Cell counts per sample came from amplifying reference gene primers. The data were produced by immunoSEQ multiplex PCR, yet TCRdb's version contains in-frame clones alone and is incomplete. D and trimming were read from the DNA, whereas the V and J calls and clone size are those reported in that table. The sample lists roughly 85,000 clones; 86% were seen once. Notes on this clone: This sample also contains other DNA sequences that code for the same CDR3.

The TCR sequence derives from a middle-aged man with active or convalescent COVID-19. This sequence joins TRBV5-1 and TRBJ2-2; D is unclear. The sample taken for sequencing was peripheral blood. The CDR3 region has the DNA TGCGCCAGCAGCTTGGCAGCGAACACCGGGGAGCTGTTTTTT. This translates into CASSLAANTGELFF.